This entry concerns a single TCR beta chain. The V end was cut by 4 bases, the J end by 2 bases, with 10 bases between. The germline CDR1 and CDR2 sequences are SGHRS and YFSETQ. The CDR3 is made up of 14 amino acids. This entry comes from a study of blood T cell repertoires in COVID-19. Study details: The origin of the acute and convalescent COVID-19 samples was the United States, Italy and Spain.

Profiled with immunoSEQ multiplex PCR; TCRdb holds only in-frame clones, not every one. The sample holds some 200,000 clones, 80% to 90% seen once. V is TRBV5-1 and J is TRBJ1-5; D might be TRBD1 (5 bases). Source material: peripheral blood. This TCR came from a woman older than 75 with COVID-19, enrolled during active disease. CDR3 bases: TGCGCCAGCAGCCCGGCGGGGGGCAATCAGCCCCAGCATTTT. This sequence encodes CASSPAGGNQPQHF.